This entry lists 7 T cell receptor beta chains sequenced from one sample in a study of blood T cell repertoires in COVID-19. Clones were sequenced by immunoSEQ multiplex PCR, and TCRdb holds only the in-frame ones, with some missing. Of roughly 50,000 clones listed, roughly 76% are singletons. The sample comprised peripheral blood. Receptors were obtained from a woman aged 60-70 years with acute or convalescent COVID-19.

V usage is TRBV20-1 and J usage is TRBJ1-1, with D perhaps TRBD1 (5 bases). V was pared by 5 bases and J by 4 bases, with 8 bases between. CDR1 and CDR2 from the germline V gene are DFQATT and SNEGSKA (reference sequence). This CDR3 has 11 amino acids. The CDR3 DNA sequence: TGCAGTGCTGGGGGAGGCACTGAAGCTTTCTTT. Amino acid sequence: CSAGGGTEAFF.

This chain uses TRBV15 with TRBJ2-3, with TRBD2 matching over 7 bases. The CDR3 totals 13 residues. The ends lost 1 base at V and 9 bases at J; junction bases unmatched: 4. CDR1 and CDR2 (germline): LNHNV, YYDKDF (reference sequence). This CDR3 is CATSRGREGTQYF. The DNA of the CDR3 is TGTGCCACCAGCAGAGGCAGGGAGGGAACGCAGTATTTT.

The gene calls are TRBV6-6 and TRBJ2-7; 11 bases align to TRBD2. CDR1 and CDR2 from the germline V gene are MNHNY and SVGAGI (reference sequence). Losses at the gene ends were 5 bases for V and 3 bases for J; bases not matched to a gene: 12. The CDR3 covers 17 residues. CDR3 amino acids: CASSPRLTSGALYEQYF. The CDR3 nucleotides read TGTGCCAGCAGTCCTCGTCTGACTAGCGGGGCCCTCTACGAGCAGTACTTC.

The chain combines TRBV3-1 (or the pseudogene TRBV3-2) with TRBJ1-6, with D unresolved. This CDR3 comprises 14 residues. Germline CDR1 is LGHDT and CDR2 is YNNKEL (reference sequence). V lost 0 bases, J lost 15 bases, and 15 bases lay in between. For the CDR3, the DNA is TGTGCCAGCAGCCAAGATGGTACCAGTCCCCACCTCCACTTT. Translated: CASSQDGTSPHLHF.

The table lists this clone with a few counts. The chain combines TRBV2 with TRBJ2-7, with D possibly being TRBD2 (6 bases). V shed 8 bases and J shed 0 bases, with 14 bases lying between them. This CDR3 has 14 residues. Germline values: CDR1 SNHLY, CDR2 FYNNEI. The CDR3, as DNA: TGTGCCAGCGTACCCGGGACTGTCTCCTACGAGCAGTACTTC. Protein sequence: CASVPGTVSYEQYF.

The rearrangement links TRBV19 to TRBJ2-7, with TRBD1 matching 7 bases. The junction had 10 bases not matched to a gene; V was cut back by 3 bases and J by 2 bases. There are 16 residues in the CDR3. CDR1 and CDR2 from the germline V gene are LNHDA and SQIVND (reference sequence). The CDR3 bases are TGTGCCAGTAGTATTAAGGGGGACAGCACGCCCTACGAGCAGTACTTC. It encodes CASSIKGDSTPYEQYF.

The chain couples TRBV28 to TRBJ1-3; D remains ambiguous. Germline V CDR1 and CDR2: MDHEN, SYDVKM. CDR3 length equals 15 residues. Trimming shortened V by 2 bases and J by 0 bases, and 8 bases separated the two germline ends. The CDR3 reads CASSLSLSSGNTIYF. CDR3 coding DNA: TGTGCCAGCAGTTTAAGTCTGAGCTCTGGAAACACCATATATTTT.